The following is a TCR beta chain sequence with its context. CDR1 and CDR2 (germline): MDHEN, SYDVKM. J lost 3 bases, V lost 5 bases, and 12 bases had no gene match. The CDR3 has 16 residues. The data originate from a study of identifying expanded T cells in peripheral blood. TCRdb's table, derived via immunoSEQ multiplex PCR, lists solely in-frame clones and lacks some. The repertoire holds roughly 100,000 clones, 88% seen once, with roughly an eighth in the top ten. The gene calls are TRBV28 and TRBJ2-7; 8 bases fit TRBD2. The sequence was obtained from a person aged 18-70 years in good health. Input material: blood. This CDR3 is CASSVGTGGSLYEQYF. CDR3 nucleotides: TGTGCCAGCAGTGTTGGTACGGGAGGGTCCCTCTACGAGCAGTACTTC.